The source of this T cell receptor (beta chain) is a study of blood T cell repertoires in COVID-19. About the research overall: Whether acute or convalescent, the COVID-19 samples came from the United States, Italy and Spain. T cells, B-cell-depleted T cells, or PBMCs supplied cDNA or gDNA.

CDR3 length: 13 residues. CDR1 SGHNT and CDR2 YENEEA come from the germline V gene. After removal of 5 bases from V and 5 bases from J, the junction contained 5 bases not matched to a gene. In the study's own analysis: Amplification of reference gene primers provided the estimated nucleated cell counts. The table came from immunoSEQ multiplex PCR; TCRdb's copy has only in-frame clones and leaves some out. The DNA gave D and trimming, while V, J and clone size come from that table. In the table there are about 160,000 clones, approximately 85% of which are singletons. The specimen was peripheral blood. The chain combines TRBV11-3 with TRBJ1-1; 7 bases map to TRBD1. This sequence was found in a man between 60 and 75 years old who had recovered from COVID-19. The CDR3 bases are TGTGCCAGCAGCAGACAGGGTGGGACTGAAGCTTTCTTT. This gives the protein CASSRQGGTEAFF.